The next 4 T cell receptor beta chains were all read from a single sample in a study of T cell changes during pregnancy in multiple sclerosis (dated by TCRdb to the late 2010s). Library generation was performed with the immunoSEQ multiplex PCR assay. TCRdb obtained this table from immuneACCESS and retained in-frame rearrangements with V and J assigned. These tables miss some clones; where compared with another copy, unresolved V genes account for less than half of the shortfall, and the remainder is unexplained. This sample has 70,000 or so clones in its table, and just over 90% of those were observed once. 0.43% of the sample belongs to the ten largest clones. Sequences were derived from CD4+ T cells from peripheral blood mononuclear cells, sampled before pregnancy. The receptors stem from a female donor with multiple sclerosis, enrolled in a pregnancy study.

V gene TRBV4-1 combines with J gene TRBJ2-1; TRBD2 agrees at 9 bases. There are 17 residues in the CDR3. The V and J ends lost 4 bases and 4 bases, in that order; junction bases with no gene match: 11. From germline, CDR1 is MGHRA and CDR2 YSYEKL. The CDR3 nucleotides are TGCGCCAGCAGCCCCTCGAGGGGAACTAGCGGGTACAATGAGCAGTTCTTC. This codes for CASSPSRGTSGYNEQFF.

This rearrangement joins TRBV2 to TRBJ1-4, with 7 bases matching TRBD1. The CDR3 runs to 12 residues. Losses at the gene ends were 8 bases for V and 7 bases for J; bases not matched to a gene: 4. Germline assignment: CDR1 SNHLY and CDR2 FYNNEI. The CDR3 spells CASRQGFEKLFF. The CDR3, as DNA: TGTGCCAGCCGACAGGGCTTTGAAAAACTGTTTTTT.

V is TRBV6-4 and J is TRBJ2-7, with unresolved D. The CDR3 is 11 amino acids. Trimming took 10 bases from V and 3 from J, leaving 10 bases between them. Germline CDR1 reads MRHNA; CDR2 reads SNTAGT. The CDR3 loop is CATPEDYEQYF. CDR3 in DNA: TGTGCCACACCCGAGGACTACGAGCAGTACTTC.

V gene TRBV7-2 combines with J gene TRBJ1-6; a weak D match, TRBD1 (6 bases). CDR3 length: 17 residues. V was shortened by 2 bases and J by 6 bases, with 17 bases between the two germline ends. CDR1 SGHTA and CDR2 FQGNSA come from the germline V gene. The CDR3 DNA reads as TGTGCCAGCAGCTTAAGGACAGCGCTTAAACTTAATTCACCCCTCCACTTT. It yields the protein CASSLRTALKLNSPLHF.